This TCR beta chain derives from a study of blood T cell repertoires in COVID-19 (dated by TCRdb to 2020 to 2021). Study-wide context: The collaborator samples originated in the United States, Italy and Spain and spanned the acute and convalescent phases of COVID-19. The repertoires were released in a freely available public database meant as a resource for research on the immune response to SARS-CoV-2. The material from the prospective study consisted of cDNA or gDNA derived from T cells, B-cell-depleted T cells, or PBMCs. Where available, HLA class I and class II types were obtained from metadata supplied by the sample provider rather than from assay-based typing. Samples came from the ongoing ImmuneRACE study (first 160 participants) plus 1,254 subjects from 6 global collaborators. Nearly every sample came with metadata listing a de-identified subject ID, COVID-19 status, age in years and sex. The dataset comprised deeply sampled blood TCRbeta repertoires from subjects exposed to, actively infected with, or recovered from COVID-19.

V is cut by 1 base and J by 0 bases, and the space between the germline ends is 6 bases. Based on the germline V gene, the CDR1 and CDR2 sequences are LGHNA and YSLEER. The CDR3 measures 14 amino acids from cysteine to phenylalanine. The read is trimmed to its CDR3 DNA, 42 bases read in frame from base 1. TCRbeta CDR3 regions were amplified from genomic DNA using the immunoSEQ Assay, a bias-controlled multiplex PCR. The authors processed their data as follows. The number of nucleated cells in each sample was estimated from the amplification of reference gene primers within the assay. To quantify the absolute abundance of each unique TCRbeta CDR3 rearrangement, sequence reads were collapsed and filtered. For each sample, productive Simpson clonality was calculated as the square root of Simpson's diversity index over productive rearrangements. This immuneACCESS table, as held by TCRdb, lists in-frame sequences with V and J called but not all clones. Of the missing ones, under half trace to an unresolved V gene in checked studies; the others have no known cause. The V and J calls and clone size were taken over from that table, and D and trimming were inferred from the DNA. The sample records roughly 100,000 clones, approximately 88% of which are singletons. In total, the top ten clones hold 9.5% to 15% of the sample.

Only one count was recorded for this clone. It lacks a known antigen. No base quality information exists; no much larger clone differs at one position. Collaborating institutions collected whole blood in K2EDTA tubes following their own protocols. For TCRbeta analysis, collaborators shipped samples in one of three forms: frozen whole blood, isolated PBMCs, or DNA extracted from either of those sample types. The paper's findings and limits, for the study overall: Clinical and demographic metadata were provided uncurated, with the amount varying by source and participant.

Recombination connected TRBV4-3 to TRBJ2-5; the D gene is perhaps TRBD2, from 6 matching bases. Input material: peripheral blood. This TCR came from a human donor in a cohort sampled during active COVID-19. The nucleotides read TGCGCCAGCAGCCAAGGACTAGACCAAGAGACCCAGTACTTC. This gives the protein CASSQGLDQETQYF.